This entry features one T cell receptor beta chain sequence. Its antigen remains unknown. This sample is drawn from a study of regulatory and conventional T cells in RAG deficiency. Genomic DNA came from blood conventional CD4+ T cells gated CD25-low CD127-high. The germline V gene encodes CDR1 SGHTA and CDR2 FQGNSA. This CDR3 spans 16 amino acids. Trimming took 0 bases from V and 4 from J, leaving 15 bases between them. Findings and caveats of the study: RAG-deficient patients showed markedly lower Shannon entropy and higher Simpson indices than control T-cell subsets. In Omenn syndrome, Treg and Tconv repertoires overlapped >85%.

Only in-frame clones appear in the TCRdb table, and some are missing; sequencing was by immunoSEQ multiplex PCR. The table lists about 30,000 clones, 90% to 97% of them singletons. This same sample was also part of a study on regulatory T cells. According to that study: The PCR used 52 TRBV and 13 TRBJ primers. In patients, unique TRB V-J pairs were restricted and V/J usage skewed, especially in Tregs.

Specimen: CD25- CD4+ T cells sorted from blood. This clonotype originated in a human donor in good health. The rearrangement links TRBV7-2 to TRBJ1-2; a weak D match, TRBD1 (5 bases). CDR3 nucleotide sequence: TGTGCCAGCAGCTTAGCGCGGTCGGGGGGTAGCTATGGCTACACCTTC. Translated: CASSLARSGGSYGYTF.